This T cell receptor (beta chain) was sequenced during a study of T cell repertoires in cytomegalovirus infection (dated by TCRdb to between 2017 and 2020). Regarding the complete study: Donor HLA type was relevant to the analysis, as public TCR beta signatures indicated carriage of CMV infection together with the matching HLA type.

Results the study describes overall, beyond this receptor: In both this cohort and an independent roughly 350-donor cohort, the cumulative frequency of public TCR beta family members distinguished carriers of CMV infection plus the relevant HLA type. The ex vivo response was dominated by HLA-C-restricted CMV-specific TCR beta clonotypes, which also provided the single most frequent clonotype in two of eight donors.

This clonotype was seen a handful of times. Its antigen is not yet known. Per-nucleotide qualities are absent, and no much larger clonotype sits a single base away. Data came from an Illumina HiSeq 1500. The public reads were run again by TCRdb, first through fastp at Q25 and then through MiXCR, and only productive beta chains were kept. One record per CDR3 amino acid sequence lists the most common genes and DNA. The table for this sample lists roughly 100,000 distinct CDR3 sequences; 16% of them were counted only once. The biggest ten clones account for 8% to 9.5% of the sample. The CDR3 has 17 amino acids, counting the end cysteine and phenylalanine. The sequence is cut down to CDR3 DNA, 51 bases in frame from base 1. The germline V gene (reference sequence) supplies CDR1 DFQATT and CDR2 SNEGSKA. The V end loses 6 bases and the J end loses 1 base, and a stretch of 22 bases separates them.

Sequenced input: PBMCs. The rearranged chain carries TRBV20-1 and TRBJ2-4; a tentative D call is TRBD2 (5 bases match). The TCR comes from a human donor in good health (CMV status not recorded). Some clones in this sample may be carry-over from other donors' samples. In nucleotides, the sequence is TGCAGTGCAGGGAGCCGAGACGCTCTGTTCGCCAAAAACATTCAGTACTTC. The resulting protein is CSAGSRDALFAKNIQYF.